This T cell receptor beta chain was sequenced in a study of cytomegalovirus exposure and HLA in healthy donors. Germline loops: CDR1 ENHRY, CDR2 SYGVKD. J gave up 3 bases and V 10 bases, and 7 bases lay outside the gene matches. The CDR3 spans 13 residues. With 60 Vbeta and 13 Jbeta primers, the PCR was carried out. Method: immunoSEQ multiplex PCR; TCRdb's copy keeps in-frame clones and lacks some. Here the sample table reports approximately 130,000 clones. Turning to this clone: Its specificity is unknown.

General observations from the study: CMV antigen specificity was confirmed in vitro for three CMV-associated chains. The study carried out a later analysis of TCR beta sequences. It associated around 17,000 of them with specific HLA alleles at a false discovery rate of 0.05. Associated with cytomegalovirus, according to the listing, were some 180 TCR beta chains. Later analysis reportedly placed an Asian-associated ancestry cluster below the roughly 630-donor mean in N-insertions.

The TCR originated in a woman aged 55-70 years in good health and CMV-seronegative. Input material: PBMCs. The chain combines TRBV10-3 with TRBJ1-2; 8 bases line up with TRBD1. The CDR3 is CATYRGGDYGYTF. The CDR3, as DNA: TGTGCCACCTACAGGGGGGGGGACTATGGCTACACCTTC.